This T cell receptor beta chain was identified in a study of CD8 T cells in Susac syndrome. RNA totalling roughly 0.45 to 1 ug underwent reverse transcription with random hexamers. immunoSEQ multiplex PCR amplified TCR beta CDR3 across 54 Vbeta, 13 Jbeta. TCRdb reprocessed the immunoSEQ multiplex PCR reads via MiXCR and lists one record per CDR3 protein. Of about 290,000 distinct CDR3 sequences listed, over 75% are singletons. V lost 1 base to trimming and J lost 6 bases; unmatched junction nucleotides: 4. Germline assignment: CDR1 DFQATT and CDR2 SNEGSKA (reference sequence). There are 14 residues in the CDR3.

The chain employs TRBV20-1 and TRBJ2-3; TRBD1 agrees at 10 bases. This clonotype was obtained from a human donor with multiple sclerosis. The sequencing input was CD8+ T cells from PBMCs. The CDR3 nucleotides are TGCAGTGCTAGAGGACAGGGGGCGCTGGATACGCAGTATTTT. Translating it yields CSARGQGALDTQYF.